This record concerns one T cell receptor beta chain sequence. What it binds is unknown. Primers: 60 Vbeta forward and 13 Jbeta reverse. Sequencing was performed with immunoSEQ multiplex PCR; in TCRdb, only in-frame clones are kept and a portion is missing. The repertoire holds about 160,000 clones, with around nine tenths as singletons. V dropped 5 bases and J dropped 2; count of bases not matched to a gene: 13. The CDR3 length is 18 residues. Germline assignment: CDR1 LNHDA and CDR2 SQIVND (reference sequence). This record belongs to a study of cytomegalovirus exposure and HLA in healthy donors. General study points: Researchers reported in a later analysis that a missense DCLRE1C variant was tied to TCR beta V- and J-gene trimming.

The sequenced sample consisted of PBMCs. This rearrangement joins TRBV19 to TRBJ1-5; 9 bases match TRBD1. The source is a woman aged 25-40 years in good health and CMV-seronegative. CDR3 nucleotides: TGTGCCAGTAGTCCCTTGGGACAGGGCCGAGGAGGCAATCAGCCCCAGCATTTT. It translates to CASSPLGQGRGGNQPQHF.